The entry below gives a single T cell receptor (beta chain) sequence along with its context. This sample stems from a study of control samples from healthy donors and cancer patients. Trimming took 4 bases from V and 2 from J, leaving 12 bases between them. Germline V CDR1 and CDR2: SGHRS, YFSETQ. The CDR3 consists of 15 residues. Generated by immunoSEQ multiplex PCR, the TCRdb table keeps only in-frame clones and is missing some. The data contain approximately 110,000 clones, more than 85% of them seen just once; the ten biggest clones take up 17%. The chain has TRBV5-1 and TRBJ1-4; D is uncertain. This receptor was obtained from a woman aged 50 to 65 in good health. The sample taken for sequencing was blood. The CDR3 region is CASSPGRMTNEKLFF. CDR3 bases: TGCGCCAGCAGCCCTGGACGGATGACTAATGAAAAACTGTTTTTT.